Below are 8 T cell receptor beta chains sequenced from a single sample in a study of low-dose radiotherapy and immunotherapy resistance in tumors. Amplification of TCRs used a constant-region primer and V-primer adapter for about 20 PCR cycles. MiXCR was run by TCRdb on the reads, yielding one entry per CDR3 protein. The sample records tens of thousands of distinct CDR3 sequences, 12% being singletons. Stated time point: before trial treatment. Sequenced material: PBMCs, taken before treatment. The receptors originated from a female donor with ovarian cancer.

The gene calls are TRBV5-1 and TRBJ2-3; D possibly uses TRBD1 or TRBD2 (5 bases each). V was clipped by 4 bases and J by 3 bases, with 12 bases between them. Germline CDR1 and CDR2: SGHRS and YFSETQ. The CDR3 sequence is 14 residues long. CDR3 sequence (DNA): TGCGCCAGCAGCCCGGGACCACCAACAGATACGCAGTATTTT. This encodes CASSPGPPTDTQYF.

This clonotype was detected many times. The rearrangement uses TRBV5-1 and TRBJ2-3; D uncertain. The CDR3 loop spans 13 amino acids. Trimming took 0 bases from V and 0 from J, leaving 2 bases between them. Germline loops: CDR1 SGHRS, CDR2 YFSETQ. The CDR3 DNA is TGCGCCAGCAGCTTGGACAGCACAGATACGCAGTATTTT. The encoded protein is CASSLDSTDTQYF.

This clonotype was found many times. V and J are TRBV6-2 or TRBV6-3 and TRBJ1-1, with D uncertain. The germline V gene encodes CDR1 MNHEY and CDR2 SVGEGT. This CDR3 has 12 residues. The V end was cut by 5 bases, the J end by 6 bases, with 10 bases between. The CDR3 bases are TGTGCCAGCAGTCCCCGGGGTTCTGAAGCTTTCTTT. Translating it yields CASSPRGSEAFF.

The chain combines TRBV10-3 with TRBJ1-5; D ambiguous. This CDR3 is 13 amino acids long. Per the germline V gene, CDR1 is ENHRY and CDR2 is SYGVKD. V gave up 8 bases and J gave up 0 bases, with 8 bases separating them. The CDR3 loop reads CAIGSDSNQPQHF. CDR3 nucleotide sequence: TGTGCCATCGGCAGTGATAGCAATCAGCCCCAGCATTTT.

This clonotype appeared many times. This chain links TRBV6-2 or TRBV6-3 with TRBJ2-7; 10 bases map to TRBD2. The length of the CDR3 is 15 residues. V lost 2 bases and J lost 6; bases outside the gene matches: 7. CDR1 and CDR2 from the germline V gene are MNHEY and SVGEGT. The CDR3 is CASSYPRAGGGEQYF. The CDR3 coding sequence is TGTGCCAGCAGTTACCCCAGAGCGGGAGGGGGCGAGCAGTACTTC.

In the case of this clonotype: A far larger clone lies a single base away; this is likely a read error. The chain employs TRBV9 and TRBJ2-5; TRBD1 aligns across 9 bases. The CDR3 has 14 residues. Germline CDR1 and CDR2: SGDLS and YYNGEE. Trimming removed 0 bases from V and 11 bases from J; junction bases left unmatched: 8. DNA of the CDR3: TGTGCCAGCAGCGTAGGAGGGACAGGGAATGAGCAGTACTTC. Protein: CASSVGGTGNEQYF.

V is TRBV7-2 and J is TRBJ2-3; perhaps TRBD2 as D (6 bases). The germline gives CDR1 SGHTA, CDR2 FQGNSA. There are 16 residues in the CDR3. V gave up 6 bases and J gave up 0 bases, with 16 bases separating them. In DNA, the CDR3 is TGTGCCAGCAGTCCCCCCCGGGACTTCAGCACAGATACGCAGTATTTT. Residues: CASSPPRDFSTDTQYF.

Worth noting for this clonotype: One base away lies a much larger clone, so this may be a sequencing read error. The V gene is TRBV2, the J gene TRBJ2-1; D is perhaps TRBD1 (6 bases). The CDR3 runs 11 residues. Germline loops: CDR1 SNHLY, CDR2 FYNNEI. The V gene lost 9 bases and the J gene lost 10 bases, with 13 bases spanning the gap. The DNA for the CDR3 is TGTGCCAGTGGACAGACCTACGAGCAGTTCTTC. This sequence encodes CASGQTYEQFF.